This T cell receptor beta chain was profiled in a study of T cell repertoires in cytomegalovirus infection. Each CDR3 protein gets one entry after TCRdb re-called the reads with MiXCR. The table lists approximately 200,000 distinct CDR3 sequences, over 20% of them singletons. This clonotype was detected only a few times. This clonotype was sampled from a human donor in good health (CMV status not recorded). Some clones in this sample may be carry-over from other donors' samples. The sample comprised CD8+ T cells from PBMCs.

This chain's CDR3 is CASSPGTFVSYEQYF. CDR3 in DNA: TGTGCCAGCAGCCCCGGGACATTCGTCTCCTACGAGCAGTACTTC. This chain uses TRBV7-8 with TRBJ2-7, with D possibly matching TRBD1 (6 bases). Trimming removed 5 bases from V and 0 bases from J, with 14 bases in between. CDR1 SGHVS and CDR2 FQNEAQ come from the germline V gene. The CDR3 spans 15 residues.